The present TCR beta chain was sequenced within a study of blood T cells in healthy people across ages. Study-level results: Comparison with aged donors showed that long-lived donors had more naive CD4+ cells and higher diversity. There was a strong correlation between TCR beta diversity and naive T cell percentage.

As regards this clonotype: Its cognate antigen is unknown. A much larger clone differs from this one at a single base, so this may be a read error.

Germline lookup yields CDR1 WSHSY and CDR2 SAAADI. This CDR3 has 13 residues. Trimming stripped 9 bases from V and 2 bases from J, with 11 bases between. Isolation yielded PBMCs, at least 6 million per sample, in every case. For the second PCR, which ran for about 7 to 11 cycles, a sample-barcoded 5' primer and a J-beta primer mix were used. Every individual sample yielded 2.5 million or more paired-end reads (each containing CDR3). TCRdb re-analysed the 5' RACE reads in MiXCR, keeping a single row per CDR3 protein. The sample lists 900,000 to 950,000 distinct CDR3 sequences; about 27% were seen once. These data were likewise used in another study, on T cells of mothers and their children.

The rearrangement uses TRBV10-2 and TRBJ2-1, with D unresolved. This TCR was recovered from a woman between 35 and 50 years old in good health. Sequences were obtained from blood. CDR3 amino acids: CARGRSPYNEQFF. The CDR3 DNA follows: TGCGCCAGGGGTAGGAGCCCCTACAATGAGCAGTTCTTC.